This T cell receptor (beta chain) was recorded in a study of cytomegalovirus exposure and HLA in healthy donors (dated by TCRdb to 2015 to 2018). Describing the broader study: According to a later analysis, one platform produced both the 100 to 150 validation repertoires and the approximately 600 repertoires of the first cohort. In addition to the first cohort of approximately 670 subjects, a separate validation cohort of 120 different subjects was used. The study combined high-throughput TCR immunosequencing, statistical association of individual TCRs with disease status, and machine learning to predict cytomegalovirus infection status. The aim of the study was to test whether cataloging public T cell receptors could identify signatures of past pathogen exposure.

Findings and caveats that apply to the study as a whole: In a later analysis, TCRs clustered in the first cohort were found to also tend to co-occur in the approximately 120 validation repertoires, with 85% to 95% of cluster scores above 0. According to the authors, the approach could potentially be generalized to other disease states and immunological phenotypes. A few of the identified cytomegalovirus-associated TCR beta chains were confirmed in vitro to be specific for cytomegalovirus antigens. Most TCR sequences were seen in very few donors, while some public TCRs were found in many individuals. In the study, around 160 TCR beta chains were listed as associated with cytomegalovirus. Cytomegalovirus status was reported to be diagnosed by the classifier with high specificity and sensitivity in both the original and validation cohorts. A later analysis had no HLA typing for the validation cohort, so co-occurrence there was scored across all 120 repertoires.

Library prep was done by the immunoSEQ multiplex PCR assay. In the authors' own workflow: A statistical classification framework was built for diagnosing cytomegalovirus status from the catalog of TCR beta chain sequences. What TCRdb holds here is the immuneACCESS table cut down to in-frame rearrangements. Part of the clones is not present; checked against another copy, under half of the missing clones reflect an unresolved V gene, and the others are unexplained. The V and J calls and clone size were taken over from that table, and D and trimming were inferred from the DNA. The sample contains roughly 230,000 clones, 90% of them found a single time. Approximately 3.1% of the sample belongs to the ten largest clones. On this clone: Its antigen target is currently unknown. Per-base qualities were not stored, and no clone one base away is much larger.

CDR1 is given as SGDLS and CDR2 as YYNGEE, both from the germline V gene. V is pared back by 4 bases and J by 0 bases, with 11 bases lying between the germline termini. Reading from cysteine to phenylalanine, the CDR3 counts 14 amino acids. Here the CDR3 DNA is all that survives: 42 bases in frame from base 1. The donors belonged to the validation cohort of 120 subjects, which was separate from the roughly 680-subject first cohort. The V and J genes are TRBV9 and TRBJ2-7; there is no confident call for the D gene. The sequence was collected from a woman in her twenties or thirties in good health and CMV-seronegative. Sequencing was done on a sample of PBMCs. The CDR3 protein sequence reads: CASSPSGSSYEQYF. The DNA reads as follows: TGTGCCAGCAGCCCGTCGGGTAGCTCCTACGAGCAGTACTTC.